These 21 T cell receptor beta chains share one sample of origin, sequenced in a study of fetal regulatory T cell absence and autoimmunity. Sequenced by immunoSEQ multiplex PCR; TCRdb stores in-frame clones only, minus some. The sample contains more than 90,000 clones, approximately 75% of which appear only once. The sequenced sample consisted of pancreas tissue. The receptors shown here come from a male donor with IPEX syndrome.

The CDR3 DNA reads as TGTGCCAGCAGTTTGGGCCCTCTAATGAACACTGAAGCTTTCTTT. Translating gives CASSLGPLMNTEAFF. V and J are TRBV6-5 and TRBJ1-1, with D unresolved. In germline, CDR1 is MNHEY, CDR2 SVGAGI. The V gene lost 4 bases and the J gene lost 0 bases, with 12 bases spanning the gap. This CDR3 spans 15 amino acids.

The J gene is TRBJ1-2, the V gene TRBV2; weak D call: TRBD1 (5 bases). This CDR3 has 13 amino acids. The germline V and J ends were trimmed by 2 bases and 8 bases, with 12 bases remaining between them. The V gene's germline CDR1 is SNHLY and CDR2 FYNNEI. This CDR3 reads CASSESLRDGYTF. The CDR3 nucleotides are TGTGCCAGCAGTGAATCTTTGAGGGACGGCTACACCTTC.

This chain joins TRBV4-2 and TRBJ2-1; D gene unclear. CDR1 is LGHNA and CDR2 is YNFKEQ in the germline V gene. Trimming took 4 bases from V and 3 from J, leaving 19 bases between them. CDR3 length: 17 amino acids. As DNA, the CDR3 is TGTGCCAGCAGCCCCCTAGGGAACGCCTTATACTACAATGAGCAGTTCTTC. This gives the protein CASSPLGNALYYNEQFF.

The J gene is TRBJ1-2, the V gene TRBV10-3; D unresolved. CDR1 ENHRY and CDR2 SYGVKD come from the germline V gene. The length of the CDR3 is 11 residues. V was trimmed by 7 bases and J by 5 bases, leaving 8 bases between them. As DNA, the CDR3 is TGTGCCATCAAACGGAGTTATGGCTACACCTTC. Encoded protein: CAIKRSYGYTF.

This clone showed up just a few times. V and J are TRBV19 and TRBJ1-3; TRBD1 might be the D (6 bases). V was clipped by 7 bases and J by 3 bases, with 13 bases between them. The germline gives CDR1 LNHDA, CDR2 SQIVND (reference sequence). The CDR3 length is 14 residues. The CDR3 is CASIGGLFGNTIYF. CDR3 coding DNA: TGTGCCAGTATTGGGGGCCTCTTTGGAAACACCATATATTTT.

The V gene is TRBV9, the J gene TRBJ2-4, with 14 bases that match TRBD2. V dropped 4 bases and J dropped 7; count of bases not matched to a gene: 7. CDR3 length: 16 residues. The germline V gene has CDR1 SGDLS and CDR2 YYNGEE. The CDR3 spells CASSPGLAGGWNIQYF. As DNA, the CDR3 is TGTGCCAGCAGCCCAGGACTAGCGGGAGGATGGAACATTCAGTACTTC.

The chain combines TRBV6-5 with TRBJ2-7; possibly TRBD1 for D (6 bases). Germline CDR1 and CDR2: MNHEY and SVGAGI. The CDR3 has 11 amino acids. The V end was cut by 7 bases, the J end by 7 bases, with 11 bases between. CDR3 nucleotide sequence: TGTGCCAGCAACCAGGGGACAGAGCAGTACTTC. It is translated as CASNQGTEQYF.

The chain has TRBV7-6 and TRBJ2-3; TRBD1 or TRBD2 may be the D gene (6 bases each). Trimming stripped 4 bases from V and 1 base from J, with 12 bases between. The CDR3 has 15 residues. Germline-derived CDR1 and CDR2 are SGHVS and FNYEAQ. CDR3 sequence (DNA): TGTGCCAGCAGCTGGGGGGCAGGGGGCACAGATACGCAGTATTTT. It specifies CASSWGAGGTDTQYF.

The chain couples TRBV14 to TRBJ2-3, with 9 bases identical to TRBD2. Germline CDR1 and CDR2: SGHDN and FVKESK. The CDR3 is 16 amino acids. V dropped 1 base and J dropped 10; count of bases not matched to a gene: 12. In DNA form, the CDR3 reads TGTGCCAGCAGCCAAGTTTCGCGGGAGGGCCCCTGGCCGCAGTATTTT. Encoded protein: CASSQVSREGPWPQYF.

The V call is TRBV5-1, the J call TRBJ2-5; perhaps TRBD2 as D (9 bases). The CDR3 length is 15 residues. V gave up 0 bases and J gave up 4 bases, with 13 bases separating them. In germline, CDR1 is SGHRS, CDR2 YFSETQ. This CDR3 reads CASSLASGTGETQYF. The DNA of the CDR3 is TGCGCCAGCAGCTTGGCTAGCGGGACAGGAGAGACCCAGTACTTC. The entire variable domain, with the rest obtained from reference TRBV5-1 and TRBJ2-5, is as follows: KAGVTQTPRYLIKTRGQQVTLSCSPISGHRSVSWYQQTPGQGLQFLFEYFSETQRNKGNFPGRFSGRQFSNSRSEMNVSTLELGDSALYLCASSLASGTGETQYFGPGTRLLVL.

This chain connects TRBV30 to TRBJ1-5; perhaps TRBD1 as D (5 bases). The CDR3 spans 12 residues. Germline V gene lookup returns CDR1 GTSNPN and CDR2 SVGIG (reference sequence). Trimming pared 5 bases from V and 4 bases from J, leaving 9 bases between. CDR3 nucleotide sequence: TGTGCCTGGGACAGTGATAATCAGCCCCAGCATTTT. Its translation: CAWDSDNQPQHF.

V and J are TRBV10-3 and TRBJ2-7, with 8 bases fitting TRBD1. The CDR3 has 14 amino acids. V lost 5 bases and J lost 6; bases outside the gene matches: 9. Germline V gene data show CDR1 as ENHRY and CDR2 as SYGVKD. Here the CDR3 DNA reads TGTGCCATCAGTCGACAGGGGCGAGCCTCCGAGCAGTACTTC. As protein: CAISRQGRASEQYF.

The V and J genes are TRBV29-1 and TRBJ1-2, with unresolved D. Trimming left V 6 bases short and J 4 bases short, with 9 bases between. The CDR3 runs to 11 residues. Looked up from germline, CDR1 is SQVTM and CDR2 is ANQGSEA. CDR3: CSVPGGYGYTF. The CDR3 bases are TGCAGCGTCCCTGGCGGCTATGGCTACACCTTC. Looking up the rest from reference TRBV29-1 and TRBJ1-2 gives the full variable domain: SAVISQKPSRDICQRGTSLTIQCQVDSQVTMMFWYRQQPGQSLTLIATANQGSEATYESGFVIDKFPISRPNLTFSTLTVSNMSPEDSSIYLCSVPGGYGYTFGSGTRLTVV.

The genes are TRBV15 and TRBJ2-2; 12 positions match TRBD2. The V gene's germline CDR1 is LNHNV and CDR2 YYDKDF (reference sequence). The V segment lost 5 bases and the J segment 12 bases; nucleotides outside the gene matches: 1. This CDR3 has 12 residues. CDR3 DNA sequence: TGTGCCACCAGCCTAGCGGGAGGGCAGCTGTTTTTT. It yields the protein CATSLAGGQLFF.

This clone has only a few counts. This chain uses TRBV4-1 with TRBJ2-7, with 11 nucleotides matching TRBD2. The CDR3 spans 16 residues. The junction had 4 bases not matched to a gene; V was cut back by 0 bases and J by 3 bases. Germline CDR1 and CDR2: MGHRA and YSYEKL. In DNA, the CDR3 is TGCGCCAGCAGCCAAGATTCGGGACTAGCGGACTACGAGCAGTACTTC. This translates into CASSQDSGLADYEQYF.

The chain combines TRBV6-6 with TRBJ1-2; 8 positions agree with TRBD1. Germline V gives CDR1 MNHNY, CDR2 SVGAGI (reference sequence). The CDR3 totals 15 residues. Losses at the gene ends were 6 bases for V and 6 bases for J; bases not matched to a gene: 12. The chain's CDR3 is CASRFRGRDQNGYTF. The CDR3 DNA reads TGTGCCAGCAGGTTCAGGGGGCGCGACCAGAATGGCTACACCTTC.

As to this clone: The same CDR3 arises from other DNA sequences in this sample as well. The chain combines TRBV27 with TRBJ2-7, with 11 bases aligning to TRBD1. Germline-derived CDR1 and CDR2 are MNHEY and SMNVEV (reference sequence). Trimming removed 3 bases from V and 2 bases from J; junction bases left unmatched: 0. CDR3 length: 14 amino acids. The CDR3, as DNA: TGTGCCAGCAGTTTGGGACAGGGGGCCTACGAGCAGTACTTC. It specifies CASSLGQGAYEQYF.

The chain joins TRBV27 to TRBJ2-1; 11 positions agree with TRBD2. Germline lookup yields CDR1 MNHEY and CDR2 SMNVEV (reference sequence). J gave up 6 bases and V 7 bases, and 5 bases lay outside the gene matches. The CDR3 is 14 amino acids. CDR3 DNA sequence: TGTGCCAGCACCCTTAGCGGGAGGGCCAATGAGCAGTTCTTC. Amino acid sequence: CASTLSGRANEQFF.

This clone has a single count. The chain employs TRBV6-5 and TRBJ1-2; D call uncertain. CDR1 and CDR2 (germline): MNHEY, SVGAGI. Trimming took off 2 bases at V and 8 bases at J, with 12 bases between the two ends. CDR3 length: 13 residues. The CDR3 coding sequence is TGTGCCAGCAGTTACAAGACCGGGGAAGGCTACACCTTC. It yields the protein CASSYKTGEGYTF.

The chain is built from TRBV25-1 and TRBJ2-5, with TRBD2 matching over 12 bases. The CDR3 is made up of 16 amino acids. V lost 1 base to trimming and J lost 5 bases; unmatched junction nucleotides: 5. The germline CDR1 and CDR2 sequences are MGHDK and SYGVNS. The CDR3 loop reads CASSEFGLAGWETQYF. CDR3 DNA sequence: TGTGCCAGCAGTGAATTCGGACTAGCGGGGTGGGAGACCCAGTACTTC.

In its sample, this clone was seen once. The J gene is TRBJ2-1, the V gene TRBV5-1, with 8 positions matching TRBD2. The V gene end was trimmed by 4 bases and the J gene end by 9 bases; junction bases not matched to a gene: 15. The CDR3 is 16 residues long. Germline assignment: CDR1 SGHRS and CDR2 YFSETQ. The DNA of the CDR3 is TGCGCCAGCAGCCCTGCCGGGGCGGGAGGTAGAAGTGAGCAGTTCTTC. Translating it yields CASSPAGAGGRSEQFF.